This T cell receptor (beta chain) was found in a study of OX40 agonist ivuxolimab in advanced cancers. The germline V gene encodes CDR1 SGHVS and CDR2 FNYEAQ. The CDR3 is made up of 12 amino acids. Trimming shortened V by 11 bases and J by 7 bases, and 15 bases separated the two germline ends. Note on this clone: Its specificity is not known.

Broader study findings: Those patients achieving a partial response at 0.1-3.0 mg/kg showed among the lowest clonal expansion. Undetermined was the antigen specificity of the expanded peripheral T cells.

Clones were read by immunoSEQ multiplex PCR, and TCRdb kept only the in-frame ones, dropping some. Seen here are around 63,000 clones, 85% to 90% observed once, and the top ten hold 11%. The specimen comprised CD4+ or CD8+ T cells sorted from blood, sampled in a trial of the OX40 agonist ivuxolimab. The chain links TRBV7-6 to TRBJ2-1, with D perhaps TRBD2 (5 bases). The sequence was obtained from an adult with an advanced solid tumor such as melanoma, head and neck, liver or kidney cancer. Written as DNA, the CDR3 is TGTGCCGGCCCAAGGCCGGGGAATGAGCAGTTCTTC. Translating it yields CAGPRPGNEQFF.